Listed below are T cell receptor beta chains from one sample, sequenced in a study of spatial heterogeneity in lung cancer. TCRdb processed the 5' RACE reads anew with MiXCR; each CDR3 protein has one entry. Of around 120,000 distinct CDR3 sequences listed, 12% were seen once; the top ten hold 16%. The sequenced sample was PBMCs, obtained at follow-up. The origin of the receptors is a male donor with early-stage non-small cell lung cancer. The CDR3 runs from the conserved cysteine through the conserved F or W. D genes are given only for firm matches. The size of a clone is reported for some rows only, either as once, few or many, or as a class for expanded clones.

abundance	j_gene	d_gene	v_gene	len	CDR3nt	CDR3aa
.	TRBJ1-5	TRBD1	TRBV11-2	15	TGTGCCAGCAGCAACGGACAGGGAGGGGGTCAGCCCCAGCATTTT	CASSNGQGGGQPQHF
many	TRBJ2-5	.	TRBV9	15	TGTGCCAGCAGCGTTTTAGCGGAGTACCAAGAGACCCAGTACTTC	CASSVLAEYQETQYF
many	TRBJ2-7	.	TRBV5-6	12	TGTGCCAGCAGCTTGGGCTTTTACGAGCAGTACTTC	CASSLGFYEQYF
many	TRBJ1-1	.	TRBV20-1	13	TGCAGTGCTAGTCAGGGACTGAACACTGAAGCTTTCTTT	CSASQGLNTEAFF
few	TRBJ2-2	.	TRBV5-4	13	TGTGCCAGCAGCTTCTTCGGAGCCGGGGAGCTGTTTTTT	CASSFFGAGELFF
few	TRBJ2-5	TRBD2	TRBV3-1	15	TGTGCCAGCAGCCACTCCGGGGAGGGCCAAGAGACCCAGTACTTC	CASSHSGEGQETQYF
.	TRBJ2-7	TRBD1	TRBV19	15	TGTGCCAGTAGTATCTCCGTGGGACAGGGCTACGAGCAGTACTTC	CASSISVGQGYEQYF
few	TRBJ2-3	TRBD2	TRBV9	14	TGTGCCAGCAGCGGGACTAGCGGCACAGATACGCAGTATTTT	CASSGTSGTDTQYF
.	TRBJ2-5	TRBD1	TRBV28	16	TGTGCCAGCACCCCGCCCGGGACAGGGAGTCTGGAGACCCAGTACTTC	CASTPPGTGSLETQYF
.	TRBJ1-1	TRBD1	TRBV6-2/TRBV6-3	14	TGTGCCAGCAGATTGGACAGGTTGAACACTGAAGCTTTCTTT	CASRLDRLNTEAFF
.	TRBJ1-2	.	TRBV6-1	14	TGTGCCAGCAGTGAAGGGGGAGCTAACTATGGCTACACCTTC	CASSEGGANYGYTF
.	TRBJ2-1	.	TRBV19	11	TGTGCCAGTAACCAGTACAATGAGCAGTTCTTC	CASNQYNEQFF
.	TRBJ2-5	.	TRBV4-1	13	TGCGCCAGCAGCCAAGTTATTGGAGAGACCCAGTACTTC	CASSQVIGETQYF
many	TRBJ2-1	.	TRBV28	17	TGTGCCAGCAGTTTACCCCCACAGGTTGCCTCCTACAATGAGCAGTTCTTC	CASSLPPQVASYNEQFF
few	TRBJ1-2	TRBD1	TRBV4-1	15	TGCGCCAGCAGCCATGTCGGAGACAGGGGGAATGGCTACACCTTC	CASSHVGDRGNGYTF
.	TRBJ2-7	.	TRBV7-8	17	TGTGCCAGCAGCTTAGACTTCGGGGAAGGTAGAACCTACGAGCAGTACTTC	CASSLDFGEGRTYEQYF
.	TRBJ2-1	TRBD1	TRBV6-6	15	TGTGCCAGCAGTACGGACAGGGGGCTATACAATGAGCAGTTCTTC	CASSTDRGLYNEQFF
many	TRBJ2-7	.	TRBV4-2	15	TGTGCCAGCAGCCAACAATCGGACAGCTCCTACGAGCAGTACTTC	CASSQQSDSSYEQYF
many	TRBJ1-6	.	TRBV5-1	15	TGCGCCAGCAGCTTGGAGGGGGACGGTAATTCACCCCTCCACTTT	CASSLEGDGNSPLHF
many	TRBJ2-3	.	TRBV4-3	17	TGCGCCAGCAGCCAAGATCGCCAGGGGCTTTCGTCGGGTACGCAGTATTTT	CASSQDRQGLSSGTQYF
many	TRBJ1-1	TRBD1	TRBV9	13	TGTGCCAGCAGCTCCCAGGGGGGCACTGAAGCTTTCTTT	CASSSQGGTEAFF
.	TRBJ1-3	.	TRBV30	14	TGTGCCTGGACAGAAAACCAATCTGGAAACACCATATATTTT	CAWTENQSGNTIYF